One sample yielded the 28 T cell receptor beta chains listed below, sequenced in a study of PD-1 blockade in classical Hodgkin lymphoma. Relapses following autologous stem cell transplantation were seen in all patients, with brentuximab vedotin exposure varying. Thawed PBMCs were the source of CD4+ T cells, purified by magnetic negative selection. The table came from immunoSEQ multiplex PCR; TCRdb's copy has only in-frame clones and leaves some out. The table records around 34,000 clones, 90% of them present only once. The starting material was CD4+ T cells from blood, obtained at baseline. These receptors were obtained from a human donor with classical Hodgkin lymphoma.

The chain recombines TRBV5-6 with TRBJ2-6, with 7 bases lining up with TRBD1. Trimming cost V 4 bases and J 4 bases; bases outside gene matches: 11. The CDR3 contains 17 residues. In germline, CDR1 is SGHDT, CDR2 YYEEEE. CDR3 bases: TGTGCCAGCAGCCCACTGGGACAGACCCTGGGGGCCAACGTCCTGACTTTC. It yields the protein CASSPLGQTLGANVLTF. The variable domain in full, completed from reference TRBV5-6 and TRBJ2-6, reads DAGVTQSPTHLIKTRGQQVTLRCSPKSGHDTVSWYQQALGQGPQFIFQYYEEEERQRGNFPDRFSGHQFPNYSSELNVNALLLGDSALYLCASSPLGQTLGANVLTFGAGSRLTVL.

This chain joins TRBV7-9 and TRBJ2-2; D is possibly TRBD1 or TRBD2 (5 bases each). Germline V lookup: CDR1 SEHNR, CDR2 FQNEAQ (reference sequence). Trimming left V 2 bases short and J 2 bases short, with 21 bases between. This CDR3 contains 19 residues. The CDR3 coding sequence is TGTGCCAGCAGCTTACTCCGTGGGGGTATCTTTATAAACACCGGGGAGCTGTTTTTT. It yields the protein CASSLLRGGIFINTGELFF.

On this clone: Other nucleotide sequences from this sample produce the same CDR3. The genes are TRBV28 and TRBJ1-2, with D perhaps matching TRBD1 (6 bases). The V gene lost 3 bases and the J gene lost 4 bases, with 9 bases spanning the gap. Germline lookup yields CDR1 MDHEN and CDR2 SYDVKM. CDR3 length: 13 amino acids. The DNA for the CDR3 is TGTGCCAGCAGTTTGACAGGTTCCTATGGCTACACCTTC. This sequence encodes CASSLTGSYGYTF.

This chain connects TRBV10-1 to TRBJ1-1, with D tentatively TRBD1 (6 bases). V lost 11 bases and J lost 3, with 16 bases in between. This CDR3 has 13 amino acids. Germline V lookup: CDR1 WNHNN, CDR2 SYGVQD (reference sequence). DNA of the CDR3: TGCGCCCCGCTGAAGGGGGGGTACACTGAAGCTTTCTTT. Amino acid sequence: CAPLKGGYTEAFF.

The rearrangement links TRBV27 to TRBJ2-7; 7 bases are a match to TRBD1. The germline V gene has CDR1 MNHEY and CDR2 SMNVEV (reference sequence). The CDR3 totals 13 residues. The junction had 3 bases not matched to a gene; V was cut back by 6 bases and J by 1 base. CDR3 nucleotides: TGTGCCAGCAGGGAACAGGGGTCCTACGAGCAGTACTTC. It codes for CASREQGSYEQYF.

The J gene is TRBJ2-4, the V gene TRBV6-1, with D possibly matching TRBD2 (6 bases). The germline V gene encodes CDR1 MNHNS and CDR2 SASEGT. The CDR3 runs 15 residues. Trimming took 6 bases from V and 0 from J, leaving 12 bases between them. The chain's CDR3 is CASSGGDLAKNIQYF. CDR3 in DNA: TGTGCCAGCAGCGGAGGGGACCTAGCCAAAAACATTCAGTACTTC.

A few counts support this clone. This sequence joins TRBV10-1 and TRBJ1-2; D gene uncertain. The germline V gene encodes CDR1 WNHNN and CDR2 SYGVQD (reference sequence). This CDR3 is built from 13 residues. Trimming removed 4 bases from V and 2 bases from J, with 8 bases in between. The CDR3 sequence: CASSGPGNYGYTF. In DNA form, the CDR3 reads TGCGCCAGCAGTGGTCCCGGGAACTATGGCTACACCTTC.

The V call is TRBV9, the J call TRBJ2-7; D perhaps matches TRBD2 (6 bases). The CDR3 is 15 amino acids. Germline CDR1 reads SGDLS; CDR2 reads YYNGEE. The V end was cut by 4 bases, the J end by 3 bases, with 17 bases between. The CDR3 loop reads CASSLRAGKNYEQYF. The CDR3 bases are TGTGCCAGCAGCCTTCGGGCGGGAAAGAACTACGAGCAGTACTTC.

The gene calls are TRBV19 and TRBJ2-1, with 7 positions matching TRBD1. Germline V gene sequence: CDR1 LNHDA, CDR2 SQIVND (reference sequence). Trimming cost V 4 bases and J 7 bases; bases outside gene matches: 4. The CDR3 runs 13 residues. CDR3 sequence (DNA): TGTGCCAGTAGTAGTTGGACAGGTAATGAGCAGTTCTTC. Translated: CASSSWTGNEQFF.

The chain recombines TRBV15 with TRBJ1-3; D remains ambiguous. V gave up 0 bases and J gave up 9 bases, with 12 bases separating them. CDR3 length equals 14 residues. The germline V gene encodes CDR1 LNHNV and CDR2 YYDKDF (reference sequence). The CDR3 DNA is TGTGCCACCAGCAGAGAAAACTCGCCCGGCACCATATATTTT. This sequence encodes CATSRENSPGTIYF.

V and J are TRBV6-6 and TRBJ1-2; no definite D call. Trimming removed 6 bases at V and 7 bases at J, with 24 bases between. Germline V gene sequence: CDR1 MNHNY, CDR2 SVGAGI (reference sequence). The CDR3 covers 16 residues. Written as DNA, the CDR3 is TGTGCCAGCAGCCATAGCCCGGGCCCTCCACATCCTGGCTACACCTTC. Residues: CASSHSPGPPHPGYTF.

J is TRBJ1-4 and V is TRBV27; 8 bases fit TRBD1. Germline values: CDR1 MNHEY, CDR2 SMNVEV (reference sequence). CDR3 size: 16 residues. The ends lost 0 bases at V and 8 bases at J; junction bases unmatched: 8. CDR3 DNA sequence: TGTGCCAGCAGTTTATCGCGACAGGGGAGGAGGGAAAAACTGTTTTTT. Translation: CASSLSRQGRREKLFF.

The chain couples TRBV9 to TRBJ2-5; 9 bases agree with TRBD2. The CDR3 is 15 amino acids. Germline CDR1 reads SGDLS; CDR2 reads YYNGEE. The ends lost 4 bases at V and 5 bases at J; junction bases unmatched: 9. The CDR3 coding sequence is TGTGCCAGCAGCACTATAGCGGGAGTGATGGAGACCCAGTACTTC. This sequence encodes CASSTIAGVMETQYF.

The chain has TRBV30 and TRBJ2-1; 8 positions agree with TRBD2. This CDR3 has 18 amino acids. The junction had 12 bases not matched to a gene; V was cut back by 2 bases and J by 0 bases. Germline V gives CDR1 GTSNPN, CDR2 SVGIG (reference sequence). The CDR3 DNA sequence: TGTGCCTGGAGTCCGACCCCATTCGGGAGGGCCTCCTACAATGAGCAGTTCTTC. Translated, it gives CAWSPTPFGRASYNEQFF.

The rearrangement links TRBV5-1 to TRBJ2-1; 9 nucleotides agree with TRBD2. The germline V gene encodes CDR1 SGHRS and CDR2 YFSETQ. The CDR3 contains 18 residues. The J segment lost 5 bases and the V segment lost 2 bases, leaving 14 bases of the junction unmatched. The CDR3 DNA is TGCGCCAGCAGCTTCGGGTCGACTAGCGGATGGGTAGACAATGAGCAGTTCTTC. Its translation is CASSFGSTSGWVDNEQFF.

V is TRBV19 and J is TRBJ1-3; 7 bases are a match to TRBD1. Germline V gene data show CDR1 as LNHDA and CDR2 as SQIVND (reference sequence). The CDR3 covers 14 residues. V was clipped by 7 bases and J by 2 bases; unmatched bases: 5. This CDR3 reads CASNPTGTGNTIYF. CDR3 nucleotides: TGTGCCAGTAACCCGACAGGGACTGGAAACACCATATATTTT.

This clone appeared once. The CDR3 coding sequence is TGTGCCAGCTCACCATTCAGCGGCAATAGCTACGAGCAGTACTTC. This translates into CASSPFSGNSYEQYF. This chain links TRBV18 with TRBJ2-7; D possibly corresponds to TRBD2 (5 bases). The germline V and J ends were trimmed by 2 bases and 3 bases, with 14 bases remaining between them. Germline V lookup: CDR1 KGHSH, CDR2 LQKENI. CDR3 length: 15 residues.

The chain couples TRBV10-3 to TRBJ2-3; D is unresolved. CDR3 length equals 15 residues. Germline loops: CDR1 ENHRY, CDR2 SYGVKD. Trimming took 7 bases from V and 1 from J, leaving 15 bases between them. For the CDR3, the DNA is TGTGCCATCACTACAAGACACTCAGGCACAGATACGCAGTATTTT. Protein: CAITTRHSGTDTQYF.

The V gene is TRBV4-1, the J gene TRBJ2-1; TRBD1 matches at 9 bases. This CDR3 has 13 residues. Germline CDR1 reads MGHRA; CDR2 reads YSYEKL. J lost 14 bases, V lost 0 bases, and 5 bases had no gene match. DNA of the CDR3: TGCGCCAGCAGCCAAGAGGTCCGGGACAGGGAGTTCTTC. It yields the protein CASSQEVRDREFF.

The rearrangement joins TRBV6-4 to TRBJ2-5, with TRBD1 identical over 10 bases. Germline CDR1 is MRHNA and CDR2 is SNTAGT. This CDR3 spans 16 amino acids. Trimming removed 2 bases from V and 4 bases from J; junction bases left unmatched: 7. Here the CDR3 reads CASSDPDRGRGETQYF. In nucleotides, the CDR3 is TGTGCCAGCAGTGACCCGGACAGGGGGAGAGGAGAGACCCAGTACTTC.

V gene TRBV11-2 combines with J gene TRBJ1-5; unclear D gene. The V and J ends lost 1 base and 0 bases respectively, with 10 bases between them. Germline-derived CDR1 and CDR2 are SGHAT and FQNNGV. The CDR3 runs to 16 residues. The CDR3 reads CASSLGQRYSNQPQHF. The CDR3 bases are TGTGCCAGCAGCTTAGGGCAGAGATATAGCAATCAGCCCCAGCATTTT. The full variable domain, completed using reference TRBV11-2 and TRBJ1-5, is EAGVAQSPRYKIIEKRQSVAFWCNPISGHATLYWYQQILGQGPKLLIQFQNNGVVDDSQLPKDRFSAERLKGVDSTLKIQPAKLEDSAVYLCASSLGQRYSNQPQHFGDGTRLSIL.

This clone was detected once. The chain combines TRBV5-1 with TRBJ2-3; D call uncertain. This CDR3 has 14 residues. The V end was cut by 4 bases, the J end by 0 bases, with 9 bases between. CDR1 is SGHRS and CDR2 is YFSETQ in the germline V gene. The CDR3 here is CASSIAPSTDTQYF. The DNA of the CDR3 is TGCGCCAGCAGCATTGCTCCTAGCACAGATACGCAGTATTTT.

V is TRBV10-1 and J is TRBJ2-7, with D perhaps matching TRBD1 (6 bases). The V gene lost 4 bases and the J gene lost 2 bases, with 15 bases spanning the gap. Germline CDR1 and CDR2: WNHNN and SYGVQD (reference sequence). The CDR3 contains 15 residues. CDR3 in DNA: TGCGCCAGCAGTGGCCGGGACATTGCCCCCTACGAGCAGTACTTC. This translates into CASSGRDIAPYEQYF.

The chain uses TRBV6-1 and TRBJ1-3; D remains ambiguous. V was trimmed by 2 bases and J by 2 bases, leaving 10 bases between them. The length of the CDR3 is 15 residues. Germline V gene lookup returns CDR1 MNHNS and CDR2 SASEGT. The DNA of the CDR3 is TGTGCCAGCAGTGAATCGGGTGGAGCTGGAAACACCATATATTTT. Translating gives CASSESGGAGNTIYF.

The chain links TRBV10-3 to TRBJ2-1; 9 nucleotides match TRBD2. This CDR3 spans 16 amino acids. The germline gives CDR1 ENHRY, CDR2 SYGVKD. V lost 2 bases to trimming and J lost 8 bases; unmatched junction nucleotides: 10. The DNA of the CDR3 is TGTGCCATCAGTGAGGTGATAGCGGGAGCCATCGATGAGCAGTTCTTC. Translating gives CAISEVIAGAIDEQFF.

The chain couples TRBV19 to TRBJ1-3, with 8 positions matching TRBD1. The germline V gene has CDR1 LNHDA and CDR2 SQIVND (reference sequence). This CDR3 is 15 amino acids long. The ends lost 7 bases at V and 3 bases at J; junction bases unmatched: 8. The CDR3 sequence is CASTPGTGFGNTIYF. CDR3 coding DNA: TGTGCCAGTACTCCCGGGACAGGATTTGGAAACACCATATATTTT.

The rearrangement uses TRBV7-8 and TRBJ1-5; D is undetermined. The V and J ends lost 0 bases and 4 bases respectively, with 7 bases between them. CDR3 size: 14 residues. The germline V gene has CDR1 SGHVS and CDR2 FQNEAQ. The CDR3 region has the DNA TGTGCCAGCAGCTTAGCGGGTTCAAATCAGCCCCAGCATTTT. Protein: CASSLAGSNQPQHF.

This clone was observed once. This chain connects TRBV29-1 to TRBJ2-7, with D hard to call. The CDR3 contains 15 residues. V lost 6 bases, J lost 6 bases, and 24 bases lay in between. Per germline, CDR1 SQVTM and CDR2 ANQGSEA. This chain's CDR3 is CSVARRLGPAGEQYF. The CDR3 DNA reads TGCAGCGTAGCCCGCCGGTTAGGTCCGGCAGGCGAGCAGTACTTC.